This entry lists 24 T cell receptor beta chains sequenced from one sample in a study of T cell clonotyping in hematopoietic cell transplantation. Clones were read by immunoSEQ multiplex PCR, and TCRdb kept only the in-frame ones, dropping some. Of 17,000 or so clones in the sample, about nine tenths were seen once. Material: peripheral blood mononuclear cells. These receptor sequences come from a man aged 35 to 55 in good health. Some clones in this sample may be carry-over from other donors' samples.

This sequence joins TRBV5-8 and TRBJ2-3; D is undetermined. CDR3 length: 15 residues. In germline, CDR1 is SGHTS, CDR2 YDEGEE. Deletions cut 1 base from V and 0 bases from J, with 9 bases between. CDR3 region: CASSLIYRSTDTQYF. Written as DNA, the CDR3 is TGTGCCAGCAGCTTGATCTACAGAAGCACAGATACGCAGTATTTT. Full variable domain (missing parts from reference TRBV5-8 and TRBJ2-3): EAGVTQSPTHLIKTRGQQATLRCSPISGHTSVYWYQQALGLGLQFLLWYDEGEERNRGNFPPRFSGRQFPNYSSELNVNALELEDSALYLCASSLIYRSTDTQYFGPGTRLTVL.

This chain links TRBV30 with TRBJ1-5, with TRBD1 as a possible D gene (5 bases). This CDR3 is built from 14 residues. The germline V gene encodes CDR1 GTSNPN and CDR2 SVGIG (reference sequence). Trimming removed 4 bases at V and 2 bases at J, with 12 bases between. CDR3 protein: CAWNREGRNQPQHF. CDR3 DNA: TGTGCCTGGAATAGGGAGGGGCGCAATCAGCCCCAGCATTTT.

The V and J genes are TRBV11-2 and TRBJ1-1, with TRBD1 matching over 7 bases. CDR3 length: 15 residues. V lost 2 bases to trimming and J lost 5 bases; unmatched junction nucleotides: 8. Germline CDR1 and CDR2: SGHAT and FQNNGV. Here the CDR3 reads CASSLNRQGGTEAFF. The CDR3 nucleotides are TGTGCCAGCAGCTTAAACCGACAGGGAGGAACTGAAGCTTTCTTT.

The chain combines TRBV7-9 with TRBJ2-2; possibly TRBD2 for D (5 bases). The V end was cut by 6 bases, the J end by 0 bases, with 11 bases between. Germline CDR1 is SEHNR and CDR2 is FQNEAQ (reference sequence). The CDR3 sequence is 15 residues long. The CDR3 sequence: CASSRGFANTGELFF. CDR3 in DNA: TGTGCCAGCAGTCGAGGGTTCGCGAACACCGGGGAGCTGTTTTTT.

This rearrangement joins TRBV5-8 to TRBJ2-6, with a weak D call TRBD1 (5 bases). V was pared by 0 bases and J by 4 bases, with 11 bases between. The CDR3 has 16 residues. Germline-derived CDR1 and CDR2 are SGHTS and YDEGEE. CDR3 residues: CASSLERGGGANVLTF. The CDR3 nucleotides read TGTGCCAGCAGCTTGGAAAGGGGCGGCGGGGCCAACGTCCTGACTTTC.

The V and J genes are TRBV9 and TRBJ2-1, with 7 nucleotides matching TRBD2. The CDR3 is 13 amino acids. Germline CDR1 reads SGDLS; CDR2 reads YYNGEE. V shed 7 bases, J shed 5 bases, and the junction held 6 bases outside the gene matches. CDR3 in amino acids: CASGRELHNEQFF. The CDR3 DNA reads TGTGCCAGCGGGCGGGAGCTTCACAATGAGCAGTTCTTC.

The table lists this clone with a few counts. The genes are TRBV5-1 and TRBJ1-3; D gene unclear. The V gene's germline CDR1 is SGHRS and CDR2 YFSETQ. V lost 4 bases and J lost 0, with 8 bases in between. The CDR3 runs to 14 residues. CDR3 region: CASSRGTSGNTIYF. In nucleotides, the CDR3 is TGCGCCAGCAGCCGCGGCACCTCTGGAAACACCATATATTTT.

The V call is TRBV25-1, the J call TRBJ2-3; D gene unclear. Germline V gene lookup returns CDR1 MGHDK and CDR2 SYGVNS. The CDR3 covers 14 residues. V was pared by 2 bases and J by 4 bases, with 10 bases between. The CDR3 DNA is TGTGCCAGCAGTGAACTACAGAACGCAGATACGCAGTATTTT. The encoded protein is CASSELQNADTQYF.

The chain employs TRBV27 and TRBJ2-7; 9 positions agree with TRBD1. The V and J ends lost 5 bases and 1 base, in that order; junction bases with no gene match: 6. The CDR3 has 15 residues. Germline V gene data show CDR1 as MNHEY and CDR2 as SMNVEV (reference sequence). Written as DNA, the CDR3 is TGTGCCAGCAGTCCCGGGACAGGGTTATCCTACGAGCAGTACTTC. It is translated as CASSPGTGLSYEQYF.

This clone was counted a single time. The V call is TRBV19, the J call TRBJ1-1; tentatively, D is TRBD1 (5 bases). The CDR3 contains 15 residues. Trimming took 5 bases from V and 2 from J, leaving 15 bases between them. The germline V gene has CDR1 LNHDA and CDR2 SQIVND (reference sequence). CDR3 region: CASSPGRGFNTEAFF. The CDR3 region has the DNA TGTGCCAGTAGTCCGGGACGAGGATTTAACACTGAAGCTTTCTTT.

This clone was seen only once. The chain links TRBV6-4 to TRBJ2-5; 10 nucleotides agree with TRBD1. Trimming cost V 8 bases and J 4 bases; bases outside gene matches: 7. Germline V gene data show CDR1 as MRHNA and CDR2 as SNTAGT. The CDR3 extends over 14 amino acids. The CDR3 DNA reads as TGTGCCAGCTTACGGACAGGGGGTAGAGAGACCCAGTACTTC. Residues: CASLRTGGRETQYF.

The rearrangement uses TRBV12-5 and TRBJ1-6, with TRBD1 matching 8 bases. The CDR3 totals 15 residues. After removal of 6 bases from V and 7 bases from J, the junction contained 8 bases not matched to a gene. Germline CDR1 reads LGHNT; CDR2 reads FRNRAP. The CDR3 nucleotides are TGTGCTAGTGGCCCAGGGGGCGCGGGGAATTCACCCCTCCACTTT. It encodes CASGPGGAGNSPLHF.

The chain joins TRBV11-3 to TRBJ1-3; unclear D gene. CDR3 length equals 14 residues. CDR1 is SGHNT and CDR2 is YENEEA in the germline V gene. V lost 6 bases and J lost 1, with 10 bases in between. The CDR3 nucleotides read TGTGCCAGCAGTTGGGTCTTTTCTGGAAACACCATATATTTT. This encodes CASSWVFSGNTIYF.

This clone was observed a handful of times. The chain is built from TRBV29-1 and TRBJ2-7; D unclear. The CDR3 is 13 amino acids. CDR1 SQVTM and CDR2 ANQGSEA come from the germline V gene. V dropped 2 bases and J dropped 6 bases, with 14 bases sitting between them. In DNA form, the CDR3 reads TGCAGCGTTGAAACCGCACACAGTATCGAGCAGTACTTC. This gives the protein CSVETAHSIEQYF.

The V call is TRBV10-1, the J call TRBJ2-7; D is unresolved. Trimming took 0 bases from V and 5 from J, leaving 20 bases between them. The CDR3 runs to 17 residues. CDR1 and CDR2 (germline): WNHNN, SYGVQD (reference sequence). The CDR3 DNA reads TGCGCCAGCAGTGAGTCGTTCCGGCTATGGATCTTGGACGAGCAGTACTTC. Translated: CASSESFRLWILDEQYF.

The chain is built from TRBV13 and TRBJ2-6; tentative D call: TRBD1 (6 bases). The CDR3 runs to 20 residues. V gave up 4 bases and J gave up 0 bases, with 22 bases separating them. CDR1 is PRHDT, CDR2 FYEKMQ, per germline (reference sequence). CDR3 bases: TGTGCCAGCAGCTCTTCGACGCTGGCGGACAGCAGCTCTGGGGCCAACGTCCTGACTTTC. Protein sequence: CASSSSTLADSSSGANVLTF. The full variable domain, with the rest looked up from reference TRBV13 and TRBJ2-6, is AAGVIQSPRHLIKEKRETATLKCYPIPRHDTVYWYQQGPGQDPQFLISFYEKMQSDKGSIPDRFSAQQFSDYHSELNMSSLELGDSALYFCASSSSTLADSSSGANVLTFGAGSRLTVL.

This sequence joins TRBV5-1 and TRBJ2-7; D is ambiguous. This CDR3 has 15 residues. CDR1 is SGHRS, CDR2 YFSETQ, per germline. V was trimmed by 0 bases and J by 0 bases, leaving 10 bases between them. CDR3 sequence (DNA): TGCGCCAGCAGCTTGGGCTTCCAGAGCTCCTACGAGCAGTACTTC. This translates into CASSLGFQSSYEQYF.

The chain combines TRBV7-2 with TRBJ2-4; 9 bases fit TRBD2. This CDR3 has 18 amino acids. The germline V gene has CDR1 SGHTA and CDR2 FQGNSA. V shed 5 bases and J 1 base; nucleotides not matched to a gene: 12. As DNA, the CDR3 is TGTGCCAGCAGCCGTCCGATAGCGGGGGAGGGGGCCAAAAACATTCAGTACTTC. Amino acid sequence: CASSRPIAGEGAKNIQYF.

V and J are TRBV6-6 and TRBJ1-2, with TRBD1 matching over 8 bases. Germline CDR1 MNHNY, CDR2 SVGAGI (reference sequence). The CDR3 consists of 15 residues. J was trimmed by 5 bases and V by 7 bases; bases with no gene match: 12. CDR3 protein: CASIGRTGWDYGYTF. The CDR3 nucleotides read TGTGCCAGCATCGGACGGACAGGGTGGGATTATGGCTACACCTTC.

The chain combines TRBV6-5 with TRBJ2-1; D not certain. Germline CDR1 MNHEY, CDR2 SVGAGI. Trimming removed 6 bases from V and 8 bases from J, with 8 bases in between. The CDR3 spans 11 residues. CDR3 nucleotide sequence: TGTGCCAGCAGGACTCGGGATGAGCAGTTCTTC. This encodes CASRTRDEQFF.

This clone was detected once. The chain has TRBV7-6 and TRBJ2-2; 10 bases match TRBD2. CDR3 length equals 15 residues. From germline, CDR1 is SGHVS and CDR2 FNYEAQ. V dropped 1 base and J dropped 6; count of bases not matched to a gene: 2. The CDR3 nucleotides are TGTGCCAGCAGCTTAGGAAGCGGGGGGGCCGGGGAGCTGTTTTTT. It codes for CASSLGSGGAGELFF.

This rearrangement joins TRBV6-5 to TRBJ1-2; TRBD1 aligns across 9 bases. Germline CDR1 and CDR2: MNHEY and SVGAGI. The V and J ends lost 6 bases and 6 bases, in that order; junction bases with no gene match: 11. The CDR3 runs to 15 residues. The CDR3 coding sequence is TGTGCCAGCAGCCGCACAGGGGGCGAGATTAATGGCTACACCTTC. It translates to CASSRTGGEINGYTF.

This chain connects TRBV7-9 to TRBJ2-7; D might be TRBD2 (5 bases). Trimming removed 3 bases at V and 6 bases at J, with 12 bases between. The germline gives CDR1 SEHNR, CDR2 FQNEAQ (reference sequence). The CDR3 spans 13 residues. CDR3 in amino acids: CASSFSGGGEQYF. As DNA, the CDR3 is TGTGCCAGCAGCTTTAGTGGAGGTGGCGAGCAGTACTTC.

This chain joins TRBV29-1 and TRBJ2-5, with TRBD1 matching over 7 bases. The CDR3 totals 13 residues. The J segment lost 4 bases and the V segment lost 6 bases, leaving 8 bases of the junction unmatched. CDR1 is SQVTM and CDR2 is ANQGSEA in the germline V gene. As DNA, the CDR3 is TGCAGCGTCCCGTCGGCAGGGGGAGAGACCCAGTACTTC. It encodes CSVPSAGGETQYF. Drawing the rest from reference TRBV29-1 and TRBJ2-5, the complete variable domain is SAVISQKPSRDICQRGTSLTIQCQVDSQVTMMFWYRQQPGQSLTLIATANQGSEATYESGFVIDKFPISRPNLTFSTLTVSNMSPEDSSIYLCSVPSAGGETQYFGPGTRLLVL.